This T cell receptor beta chain was captured by sequencing in a study of shared clonotypes between healthy human individuals. General study points: Clonotype sharing across four donors was observed for approximately 5% of naive CD4 clonotypes.

This clone appeared many times. The antigen remains undetermined. Using immunoSEQ multiplex PCR, the repertoire was profiled, and TCRdb retains in-frame clones only, with some absent. This repertoire shows about 680,000 clones, around 67% found once; its top ten account for approximately 1.8%. The CDR3 totals 12 residues. Trimming took 1 base from V and 2 from J, leaving 6 bases between them. From germline, CDR1 is GTSNPN and CDR2 SVGIG (reference sequence). This chain connects TRBV30 to TRBJ2-7; the D is unclear. The material sequenced was memory CD4+ T cells sorted from blood. As for subset: CD45RA-negative fraction. The receptor's source is a woman aged 30 to 39 in good health. The CDR3 sequence: CAWSGGTYEQYF. CDR3 DNA sequence: TGTGCCTGGAGTGGCGGTACCTACGAGCAGTACTTC.